A selection of T cell receptor beta chains follows, all from one sample in a study of T cell responses to AZD1222 COVID-19 vaccine. Produced via immunoSEQ multiplex PCR; TCRdb's table is partial and in-frame only. Altogether 110,000 to 150,000 clones are present, more than 75% being singletons, with the ten largest covering about 3%. The input for sequencing was peripheral blood, taken 28 days after the second AZD1222 dose. The receptor set was obtained from an adult who received the AZD1222 COVID-19 vaccine. The CDR3 runs from the conserved cysteine through the conserved F or W. D genes are given only for firm matches. Clone sizes are given selectively: once, few, many, or a class where the clone is expanded.

J gene: TRBJ2-1; CDR3 length: 14; D gene: NA; V gene: TRBV7-2; clone size: NA; CDR3 DNA: TGTGCCAGCAGCTTAAGACAGCGCGACAATGAGCAGTTCTTC; CDR3 protein: CASSLRQRDNEQFF
J gene: TRBJ2-1; CDR3 length: 11; D gene: NA; V gene: TRBV27; clone size: NA; CDR3 DNA: TGTGCCAGCAGTTTGCAGGATGAGCAGTTCTTC; CDR3 protein: CASSLQDEQFF
J gene: TRBJ1-6; CDR3 length: 14; D gene: NA; V gene: TRBV2; clone size: NA; CDR3 DNA: TGTGCCAGCAGCCAAGACAGTCTAAGTTCACCCCTCCACTTT; CDR3 protein: CASSQDSLSSPLHF
J gene: TRBJ2-1; CDR3 length: 15; D gene: TRBD2; V gene: TRBV18; clone size: NA; CDR3 DNA: TGTGCCAGCTCAATCCGTACTAGCGGCAACAATGAGCAGTTCTTC; CDR3 protein: CASSIRTSGNNEQFF
J gene: TRBJ1-2; CDR3 length: 14; D gene: NA; V gene: TRBV28; clone size: NA; CDR3 DNA: TGTGCCAGCAGTCTTTCGGGACCCTCCGACGGCTACACCTTC; CDR3 protein: CASSLSGPSDGYTF
J gene: TRBJ2-7; CDR3 length: 12; D gene: TRBD1; V gene: TRBV19; clone size: NA; CDR3 DNA: TGTGCCAGTAGCAAGACAGGGGGCGAGCAGTACTTC; CDR3 protein: CASSKTGGEQYF
J gene: TRBJ1-2; CDR3 length: 14; D gene: NA; V gene: TRBV6-5; clone size: NA; CDR3 DNA: TGTGCCAGCAGTTGGGCAGGCCGGCGGGGTGGCTACACCTTC; CDR3 protein: CASSWAGRRGGYTF
J gene: TRBJ2-7; CDR3 length: 15; D gene: TRBD2; V gene: TRBV3-1/TRBV3-2; clone size: NA; CDR3 DNA: TGTGCCAGCAGCCAGGAGCTTGGGGGGGCCTACGAGCAGTACTTC; CDR3 protein: CASSQELGGAYEQYF
J gene: TRBJ1-1; CDR3 length: 16; D gene: NA; V gene: TRBV3-1/TRBV3-2; clone size: few; CDR3 DNA: TGTGCCAGCAGCCAAGATAGGGCAGAAGCGAACACTGAAGCTTTCTTT; CDR3 protein: CASSQDRAEANTEAFF
J gene: TRBJ2-1; CDR3 length: 13; D gene: TRBD2; V gene: TRBV12-3/TRBV12-4; clone size: once; CDR3 DNA: TGTGCCAGCAGTTTTAACGGGGAGGGTGAGCAGTTCTTC; CDR3 protein: CASSFNGEGEQFF
J gene: TRBJ2-1; CDR3 length: 17; D gene: TRBD2; V gene: TRBV3-1/TRBV3-2; clone size: NA; CDR3 DNA: TGTGCCAGCAGCCAAGACCAAGCGGGGGCCATTTACAATGAGCAGTTCTTC; CDR3 protein: CASSQDQAGAIYNEQFF
J gene: TRBJ2-7; CDR3 length: 14; D gene: NA; V gene: TRBV30; clone size: NA; CDR3 DNA: TGTGCCTGGAGTGAAGGGATAGGGTCCTACGAGCAGTACTTC; CDR3 protein: CAWSEGIGSYEQYF
J gene: TRBJ1-5; CDR3 length: 14; D gene: NA; V gene: TRBV5-6; clone size: NA; CDR3 DNA: TGTGCCAGCAGCCCCGGTAGGAGGAATCAGCCCCAGCATTTT; CDR3 protein: CASSPGRRNQPQHF
J gene: TRBJ1-2; CDR3 length: 13; D gene: NA; V gene: TRBV5-1; clone size: NA; CDR3 DNA: TGCGCCAGCAGCTTGGAATCCAACTATGGCTACACCTTC; CDR3 protein: CASSLESNYGYTF
J gene: TRBJ1-4; CDR3 length: 13; D gene: TRBD1; V gene: TRBV6-1; clone size: NA; CDR3 DNA: TGTGCCAGCAGTGAAGAACAGGGGGGAAAACTGTTTTTT; CDR3 protein: CASSEEQGGKLFF
J gene: TRBJ2-7; CDR3 length: 14; D gene: NA; V gene: TRBV19; clone size: NA; CDR3 DNA: TGTGCCAGTATCGCGAGACAGTCTTCCTACGAGCAGTACTTC; CDR3 protein: CASIARQSSYEQYF
J gene: TRBJ2-1; CDR3 length: 15; D gene: NA; V gene: TRBV6-6; clone size: once; CDR3 DNA: TGTGCCAGCAGTTACTCGGCAGTCGAGGGAGGAGAGCAGTTCTTC; CDR3 protein: CASSYSAVEGGEQFF
J gene: TRBJ1-6; CDR3 length: 14; D gene: NA; V gene: TRBV28; clone size: NA; CDR3 DNA: TGTGCCAGCAGTCGGGCCAGGACGGATTCACCCCTCCACTTT; CDR3 protein: CASSRARTDSPLHF
J gene: TRBJ1-3; CDR3 length: 18; D gene: TRBD1; V gene: TRBV28; clone size: NA; CDR3 DNA: TGTGCCAGCAGTGCCAATCCGGGACAGGGTGGTCTTGGGAACACCATATATTTT; CDR3 protein: CASSANPGQGGLGNTIYF
J gene: TRBJ1-5; CDR3 length: 16; D gene: NA; V gene: TRBV19; clone size: NA; CDR3 DNA: TGTGCCAGTAGTACGCCTCAGACAGGTCCCGTGGAGCCCCAGCATTTT; CDR3 protein: CASSTPQTGPVEPQHF
J gene: TRBJ2-7; CDR3 length: 14; D gene: TRBD2; V gene: TRBV7-2; clone size: NA; CDR3 DNA: TGTGCCAGCAGCTTAGGACTAGCGGAGGGGGAGCAGTACTTC; CDR3 protein: CASSLGLAEGEQYF
J gene: TRBJ1-5; CDR3 length: 13; D gene: NA; V gene: TRBV6-6; clone size: NA; CDR3 DNA: TGTGCCAGCATGAGAGAGGTGGTTCAGCCCCAGCATTTT; CDR3 protein: CASMREVVQPQHF
J gene: TRBJ1-5; CDR3 length: 14; D gene: NA; V gene: TRBV19; clone size: NA; CDR3 DNA: TGTGCCAGTAATAAATGGGATACCAATCAGCCCCAGCATTTT; CDR3 protein: CASNKWDTNQPQHF
J gene: TRBJ1-2; CDR3 length: 17; D gene: NA; V gene: TRBV4-1; clone size: NA; CDR3 DNA: TGCGCCAGCAGCCCGCAGGGAACAGGTGGGAGTATCTATGGCTACACCTTC; CDR3 protein: CASSPQGTGGSIYGYTF
J gene: TRBJ1-1; CDR3 length: 14; D gene: TRBD1; V gene: TRBV28; clone size: NA; CDR3 DNA: TGTGCCAGCAGTTTAACGACAGGGGACACTGAAGCTTTCTTT; CDR3 protein: CASSLTTGDTEAFF